The rows below give T cell receptor beta chains drawn from one sample of a study of siplizumab effects on memory and regulatory T cells. Sequenced by immunoSEQ multiplex PCR; TCRdb stores in-frame clones only, minus some. The data hold 85,000 to 90,000 clones, with 85% to 90% observed a single time. Sequencing was carried out using CD4+ T cells sorted from blood. Receptors originate from a human donor in good health. Each CDR3 is given with its conserved first and last residue. The D gene is left open where the match is weak. Not every row has a clone size; where given, it reads once, few, many or a size class.

V gene: TRBV6-5; clone size: -; D gene: -; J gene: TRBJ2-1; CDR3 DNA: TGTGCCAGCAGCTTCAATCCCCCCCCCGAGCAGTTCTTC; CDR3 protein: CASSFNPPPEQFF
V gene: TRBV19; clone size: -; D gene: -; J gene: TRBJ2-1; CDR3 DNA: TGTGCCAGTAGTATTTTGCCCCATGACAACAATGAGCAGTTCTTC; CDR3 protein: CASSILPHDNNEQFF
V gene: TRBV28; clone size: -; D gene: TRBD2; J gene: TRBJ2-7; CDR3 DNA: TGTGCCAGCAGTTTAGGCGGGAGGGCCGTGTACGAGCAGTACTTC; CDR3 protein: CASSLGGRAVYEQYF
V gene: TRBV19; clone size: -; D gene: TRBD1; J gene: TRBJ1-5; CDR3 DNA: TGTGCCAGTAGTGCCCAGGGGGCGGGCAATCAGCCCCAGCATTTT; CDR3 protein: CASSAQGAGNQPQHF
V gene: TRBV6-5; clone size: -; D gene: -; J gene: TRBJ2-1; CDR3 DNA: TGTGCCAGCAGGGGCGGAGACTCCTACAATGAGCAGTTCTTC; CDR3 protein: CASRGGDSYNEQFF
V gene: TRBV20-1; clone size: -; D gene: -; J gene: TRBJ1-1; CDR3 DNA: TGCAGTGCTAGCTTGAGGGTTGCTTTCTTT; CDR3 protein: CSASLRVAFF
V gene: TRBV2; clone size: few; D gene: -; J gene: TRBJ1-4; CDR3 DNA: TGTGCCAGCAGTGAAATCGGACCAAATGAAAAACTGTTTTTT; CDR3 protein: CASSEIGPNEKLFF
V gene: TRBV11-2; clone size: -; D gene: -; J gene: TRBJ2-5; CDR3 DNA: TGTGCCAGCAGCTTAGGGACGTCTAAAGAGACCCAGTACTTC; CDR3 protein: CASSLGTSKETQYF
V gene: TRBV2; clone size: -; D gene: TRBD2; J gene: TRBJ2-7; CDR3 DNA: TGTGCCAGCAAGACAGCGGGCGGGGGGGAGCAGTACTTC; CDR3 protein: CASKTAGGGEQYF
V gene: TRBV6-5; clone size: -; D gene: -; J gene: TRBJ1-2; CDR3 DNA: TGTGCCAGCAGTTACTCGGGTCAGGGGCGGTATGGCTACACCTTC; CDR3 protein: CASSYSGQGRYGYTF
V gene: TRBV10-3; clone size: -; D gene: TRBD1; J gene: TRBJ2-2; CDR3 DNA: TGTGCCATCAAAGGGGACAGTCGAAAAACCGGGGAGCTGTTTTTT; CDR3 protein: CAIKGDSRKTGELFF
V gene: TRBV6-5; clone size: -; D gene: -; J gene: TRBJ1-2; CDR3 DNA: TGTGCCAGCAGTTACTCGTGGGGATCTGGCTACACCTTC; CDR3 protein: CASSYSWGSGYTF
V gene: TRBV7-2; clone size: -; D gene: TRBD2; J gene: TRBJ2-3; CDR3 DNA: TGTGCCAGCAGCAACGGGACTAGCGGGGTCCTCACAGATACGCAGTATTTT; CDR3 protein: CASSNGTSGVLTDTQYF
V gene: TRBV6-6; clone size: -; D gene: -; J gene: TRBJ2-5; CDR3 DNA: TGTGCCTCCAAACTGACGGGGGAGCAGTACTTC; CDR3 protein: CASKLTGEQYF
V gene: TRBV7-9; clone size: once; D gene: -; J gene: TRBJ1-1; CDR3 DNA: TGTGCCAGCAGCTCACCCCTAGGGGTTGGACAGAGGAACACTGAAGCTTTCTTT; CDR3 protein: CASSSPLGVGQRNTEAFF
V gene: TRBV27; clone size: -; D gene: -; J gene: TRBJ2-1; CDR3 DNA: TGTGCCAGCAGTTTAGATCCTCCCTACAATGAGCAGTTCTTC; CDR3 protein: CASSLDPPYNEQFF
V gene: TRBV2; clone size: -; D gene: -; J gene: TRBJ1-2; CDR3 DNA: TGTGCCAGCAGTGAAGTCTATGGGACTAACTATGGCTACACCTTC; CDR3 protein: CASSEVYGTNYGYTF
V gene: TRBV27; clone size: -; D gene: -; J gene: TRBJ2-2; CDR3 DNA: TGTGCCAGCAGGACTTTTGGCACCGGGGAGCTGTTTTTT; CDR3 protein: CASRTFGTGELFF
V gene: TRBV7-2; clone size: -; D gene: -; J gene: TRBJ2-3; CDR3 DNA: TGTGCCAGCAGCGACCGCGTGGCCGCTAGGAGGTATTTT; CDR3 protein: CASSDRVAARRYF
V gene: TRBV6-5; clone size: -; D gene: -; J gene: TRBJ2-2; CDR3 DNA: TGTGCCAGCAGGACGGGGCAGGGGTACGGGGAGCTGTTTTTT; CDR3 protein: CASRTGQGYGELFF
V gene: TRBV7-9; clone size: -; D gene: -; J gene: TRBJ1-5; CDR3 DNA: TGTGCCAGCAGCTACGGCAGGGTCGATTTTGAGCCCCAGCATTTT; CDR3 protein: CASSYGRVDFEPQHF
V gene: TRBV29-1; clone size: -; D gene: -; J gene: TRBJ1-1; CDR3 DNA: TGCAGCGTTAACCACAGGGAGGCCACTGAAGCTTTCTTT; CDR3 protein: CSVNHREATEAFF
V gene: TRBV28; clone size: -; D gene: -; J gene: TRBJ1-1; CDR3 DNA: TGTGCCACCAAGGGCCCGAACACTGAAGCTTTCTTT; CDR3 protein: CATKGPNTEAFF
V gene: TRBV7-9; clone size: -; D gene: -; J gene: TRBJ2-7; CDR3 DNA: TGTGCCAGCAGCCGAGGACCCGACGAGCAGTACTTC; CDR3 protein: CASSRGPDEQYF
V gene: TRBV7-9; clone size: -; D gene: TRBD1; J gene: TRBJ2-2; CDR3 DNA: TGTGCCAGCAGCTTACCAACCAGGGGGCATCGGGGCACCGGGGAGCTGTTTTTT; CDR3 protein: CASSLPTRGHRGTGELFF
V gene: TRBV5-1; clone size: -; D gene: -; J gene: TRBJ1-6; CDR3 DNA: TGCGCCAGCAGCTTGGTCCAGGCGGTGAAAAATTCACCCCTCCACTTT; CDR3 protein: CASSLVQAVKNSPLHF
V gene: TRBV11-2; clone size: few; D gene: -; J gene: TRBJ2-5; CDR3 DNA: TGTGCCAGCAGCTACAGGTTGGGGTCACAAGAGACCCAGTACTTC; CDR3 protein: CASSYRLGSQETQYF
V gene: TRBV7-9; clone size: once; D gene: -; J gene: TRBJ1-2; CDR3 DNA: TGTGCCAGCAGTCCTGGCTATGGCTACACCTTC; CDR3 protein: CASSPGYGYTF
V gene: TRBV9; clone size: -; D gene: -; J gene: TRBJ2-4; CDR3 DNA: TGTGCCAGCAGCGTAGGGACGGACCCCAAAAACATTCAGTACTTC; CDR3 protein: CASSVGTDPKNIQYF
V gene: TRBV18; clone size: -; D gene: -; J gene: TRBJ2-1; CDR3 DNA: TGTGCCAGCTCACCATACAGGGAGAATGAGCAGTTCTTC; CDR3 protein: CASSPYRENEQFF
V gene: TRBV25-1; clone size: -; D gene: -; J gene: TRBJ1-6; CDR3 DNA: TGTGCCAGCAGCCGGACGGGGAATAATTCACCCCTCCACTTT; CDR3 protein: CASSRTGNNSPLHF
V gene: TRBV11-3; clone size: -; D gene: TRBD1; J gene: TRBJ2-1; CDR3 DNA: TGTGCCAGCAGCTTAAGTTTGGCAGGGGGAAACAATGAGCAGTTCTTC; CDR3 protein: CASSLSLAGGNNEQFF
V gene: TRBV27; clone size: -; D gene: TRBD2; J gene: TRBJ2-1; CDR3 DNA: TGTGCCAGCAGAAAAGGCGGAGGCGGGGGGTACAATGAGCAGTTCTTC; CDR3 protein: CASRKGGGGGYNEQFF
V gene: TRBV20-1; clone size: -; D gene: -; J gene: TRBJ2-1; CDR3 DNA: TGCAGTGCTACAGGCAATGAGCAGTTCTTC; CDR3 protein: CSATGNEQFF
V gene: TRBV28; clone size: -; D gene: -; J gene: TRBJ2-7; CDR3 DNA: TGTGCCAGCAGCTCCATCGGGACGAGCTCCTACGAGCAGTACTTC; CDR3 protein: CASSSIGTSSYEQYF
V gene: TRBV2; clone size: -; D gene: -; J gene: TRBJ2-1; CDR3 DNA: TGTGCCAGCAGTGAAACTAGGCCGGGGCAGTTCTTC; CDR3 protein: CASSETRPGQFF
V gene: TRBV7-3; clone size: -; D gene: -; J gene: TRBJ2-7; CDR3 DNA: TGTGCCAGCAGCTTAAGGAGGGCGGGCTCCCGCTCCGAGCAGTACTTC; CDR3 protein: CASSLRRAGSRSEQYF
V gene: TRBV2; clone size: -; D gene: TRBD1; J gene: TRBJ2-1; CDR3 DNA: TGTGCCAGCAGCGCCGGGACAGGGATCAATGAGCAGTTCTTC; CDR3 protein: CASSAGTGINEQFF
V gene: TRBV7-2; clone size: -; D gene: -; J gene: TRBJ2-4; CDR3 DNA: TGTGCCAGCAGCTTAGAATTCGGGTCTCAGTACTTC; CDR3 protein: CASSLEFGSQYF
V gene: TRBV7-2; clone size: -; D gene: TRBD1; J gene: TRBJ1-5; CDR3 DNA: TGTGCCAGCAGCTTAGTAGGTACAGGGGGACCGAGGCCCCAGCATTTT; CDR3 protein: CASSLVGTGGPRPQHF
V gene: TRBV21-1; clone size: -; D gene: -; J gene: TRBJ2-3; CDR3 DNA: TGTGCCAGCAGCAAAGGATGGGGACCAGATACGCAGTATTTT; CDR3 protein: CASSKGWGPDTQYF
V gene: TRBV9; clone size: -; D gene: TRBD1; J gene: TRBJ2-5; CDR3 DNA: TGTGCCAGCAGCGTAGGGCAGGGGGTGAGTGAGACCCAGTACTTC; CDR3 protein: CASSVGQGVSETQYF
V gene: TRBV7-2; clone size: few; D gene: -; J gene: TRBJ1-5; CDR3 DNA: TGTGCCAGCGGTAGGGAAATGAATCAGCCCCAGCATTTT; CDR3 protein: CASGREMNQPQHF
V gene: TRBV7-3; clone size: -; D gene: TRBD1; J gene: TRBJ2-2; CDR3 DNA: TGTGCCAGCAGCTCAGGGGGACACTACACCGGGGAGCTGTTTTTT; CDR3 protein: CASSSGGHYTGELFF
V gene: TRBV6-6; clone size: -; D gene: -; J gene: TRBJ2-6; CDR3 DNA: TGTGCCAGCAGTTACCGGGGTGGAGCTGGGGCCAACGTCCTGACTTTC; CDR3 protein: CASSYRGGAGANVLTF
V gene: TRBV5-1; clone size: -; D gene: -; J gene: TRBJ2-5; CDR3 DNA: TGCGCCAGCGGTCGGGACTCGGGAACCCAGTACTTC; CDR3 protein: CASGRDSGTQYF
V gene: TRBV21-1; clone size: -; D gene: -; J gene: TRBJ1-4; CDR3 DNA: TGTGCCAGCAGCGCTGACAGTTTCTCAACTAATGAAAAACTGTTTTTT; CDR3 protein: CASSADSFSTNEKLFF
V gene: TRBV9; clone size: -; D gene: -; J gene: TRBJ2-7; CDR3 DNA: TGTGCCAGCAGCGCGGGGGACGCCGGATACGAGCAGTACTTC; CDR3 protein: CASSAGDAGYEQYF
V gene: TRBV28; clone size: -; D gene: -; J gene: TRBJ1-2; CDR3 DNA: TGTGCCAGCAGACTTTCCACTAACTATGGCTACACCTTC; CDR3 protein: CASRLSTNYGYTF